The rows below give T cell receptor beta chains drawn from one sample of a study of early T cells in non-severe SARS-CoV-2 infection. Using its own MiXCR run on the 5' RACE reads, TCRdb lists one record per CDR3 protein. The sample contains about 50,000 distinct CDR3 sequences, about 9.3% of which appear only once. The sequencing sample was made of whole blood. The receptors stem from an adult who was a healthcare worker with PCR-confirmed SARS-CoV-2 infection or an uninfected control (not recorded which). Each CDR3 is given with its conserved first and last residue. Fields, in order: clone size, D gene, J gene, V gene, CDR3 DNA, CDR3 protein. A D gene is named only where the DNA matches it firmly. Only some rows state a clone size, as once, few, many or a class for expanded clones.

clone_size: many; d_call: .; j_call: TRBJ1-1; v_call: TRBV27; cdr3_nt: TGTGCCAGCAAGGGTTTCATGAACACTGAAGCTTTCTTT; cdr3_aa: CASKGFMNTEAFF
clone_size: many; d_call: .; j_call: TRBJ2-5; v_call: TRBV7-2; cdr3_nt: TGTGCCAGCAGCTGGGGGTACCAAGAGACCCAGTACTTC; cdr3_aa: CASSWGYQETQYF
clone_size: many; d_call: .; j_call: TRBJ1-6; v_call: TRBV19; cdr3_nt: TGTGCCAGTAGTGGACAGCGTAATTCACCCCTCCACTTT; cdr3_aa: CASSGQRNSPLHF
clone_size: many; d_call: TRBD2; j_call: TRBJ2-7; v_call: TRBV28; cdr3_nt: TGTGCCAGCAGTTTTAAAGGGACTAGCGGGAAGTACGAGCAGTACTTC; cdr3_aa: CASSFKGTSGKYEQYF
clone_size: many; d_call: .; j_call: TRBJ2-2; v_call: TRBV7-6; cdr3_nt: TGTGCCAGCAGCTTCGGCCCCCCCGACACCGGGGAGCTGTTTTTT; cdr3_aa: CASSFGPPDTGELFF
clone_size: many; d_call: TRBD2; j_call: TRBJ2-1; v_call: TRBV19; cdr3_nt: TGTGCCAGTAGTATTACTTTTGAGGGGCGGGAGATGAATGAGCAGTTCTTC; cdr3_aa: CASSITFEGREMNEQFF
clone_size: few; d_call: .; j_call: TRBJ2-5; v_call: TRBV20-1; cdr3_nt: TGCAGTGCAAGACAGTTTGGAGAGACCCAGTACTTC; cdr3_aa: CSARQFGETQYF
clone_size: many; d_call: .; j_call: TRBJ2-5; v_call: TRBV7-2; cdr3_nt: TGTGCCAGCAGCTCGAGCGGAATCCAAGAGACCCAGTACTTC; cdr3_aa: CASSSSGIQETQYF
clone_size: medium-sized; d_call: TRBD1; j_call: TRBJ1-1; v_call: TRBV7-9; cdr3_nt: TGTGCCAGCAGCTTTACAGGGGGCCGTACTGAAGCTTTCTTT; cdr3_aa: CASSFTGGRTEAFF
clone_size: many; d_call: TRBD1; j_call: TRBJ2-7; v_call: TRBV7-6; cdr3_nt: TGTGCCAGCAGCCCCCTAGGGGGACAGGGGGGATCCTACGAGCAGTACTTC; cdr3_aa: CASSPLGGQGGSYEQYF
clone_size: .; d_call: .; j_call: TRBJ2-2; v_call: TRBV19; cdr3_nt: TGTGCCAGTACCGATCCGAACACCGGGGAGCTGTTTTTT; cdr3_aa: CASTDPNTGELFF
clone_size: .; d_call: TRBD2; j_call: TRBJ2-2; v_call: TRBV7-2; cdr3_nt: TGTGCCAGCAGCCAGAACCAGCGGGAGGCCACCGGGGAGCTGTTTTTT; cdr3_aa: CASSQNQREATGELFF
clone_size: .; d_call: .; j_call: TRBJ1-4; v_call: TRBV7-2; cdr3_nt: TGTGCCAGCAGCCTAGGACCCGCCGTGGGGGGGGTAACTAATGAAAAACTGTTTTTT; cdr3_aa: CASSLGPAVGGVTNEKLFF
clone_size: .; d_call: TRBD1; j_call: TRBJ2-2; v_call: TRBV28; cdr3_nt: TGTGCCAGCAGTAAGCCGGACAGGGAGAACACCGGGGAGCTGTTTTTT; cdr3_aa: CASSKPDRENTGELFF
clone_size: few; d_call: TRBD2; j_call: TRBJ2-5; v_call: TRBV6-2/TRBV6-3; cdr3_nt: TGTGCCAGCAGAGCCCCGGGACTAGCGGGCACCCAAGAGACCCAGTACTTC; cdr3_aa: CASRAPGLAGTQETQYF
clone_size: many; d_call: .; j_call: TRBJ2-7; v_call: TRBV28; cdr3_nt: TGTGCCAGCAGTTTATCCACGACGAGCTCCTACGAGCAGTACTTC; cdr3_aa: CASSLSTTSSYEQYF
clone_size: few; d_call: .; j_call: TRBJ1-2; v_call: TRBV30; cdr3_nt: TGTGCCTGGACCCTCGGACAAACGAGCTACACCTTC; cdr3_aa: CAWTLGQTSYTF
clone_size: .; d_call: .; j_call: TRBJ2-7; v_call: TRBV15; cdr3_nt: TGTGCCACCAGCAGGGAGAATTACGAGCAGTACTTC; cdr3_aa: CATSRENYEQYF
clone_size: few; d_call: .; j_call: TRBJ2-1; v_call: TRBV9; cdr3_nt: TGTGCCAGCACTCGGTCGGGGGGCGGGTACAATGAGCAGTTCTTC; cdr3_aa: CASTRSGGGYNEQFF
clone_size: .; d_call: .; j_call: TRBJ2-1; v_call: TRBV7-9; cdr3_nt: TGTGCCAGCAGCCCCGAAACCTACAATGAGCAGTTCTTC; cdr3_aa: CASSPETYNEQFF
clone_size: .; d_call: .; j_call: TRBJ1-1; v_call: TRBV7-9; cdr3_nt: TGTGCCAGCAGCTTAGGTAAGGCTGAAGCTTTCTTT; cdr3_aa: CASSLGKAEAFF
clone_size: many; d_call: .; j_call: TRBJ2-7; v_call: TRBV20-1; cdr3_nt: TGCAGTGCTAGGCCCCCTCTGACTAGTACGGCCCACGAGCAGTACTTC; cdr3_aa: CSARPPLTSTAHEQYF